A selection of T cell receptor beta chains follows, all from one sample in a study of blood T cells in healthy people across ages. TCRdb reprocessed the 5' RACE reads via MiXCR and lists one record per CDR3 protein. The table lists 1.5 million to 2 million distinct CDR3 sequences, 28% of them singletons. The sample comprised blood. These TCRs come from a woman in her twenties or thirties in good health. The CDR3 runs from the conserved cysteine through the conserved F or W. Fields, in order: J gene, clone size, D gene, V gene, CDR3 protein, CDR3 DNA. The D gene is left open where the match is weak. Clone size is not always given. Where it is, it says once, few, many or a class for expanded clones.

j_gene: TRBJ1-2; abundance: many; d_gene: NA; v_gene: TRBV27; CDR3aa: CASSLSPGGNYGYTF; CDR3nt: TGTGCCAGCAGTTTATCCCCGGGGGGGAACTATGGCTACACCTTC
j_gene: TRBJ2-1; abundance: many; d_gene: NA; v_gene: TRBV29-1; CDR3aa: CSVVKARLWNEQFF; CDR3nt: TGCAGCGTTGTCAAGGCCCGCCTCTGGAATGAGCAGTTCTTC
j_gene: TRBJ1-5; abundance: NA; d_gene: TRBD1; v_gene: TRBV6-1; CDR3aa: CASSGDRGGSQHF; CDR3nt: TGTGCCAGTAGTGGGGACAGGGGTGGGTCCCAGCATTTT
j_gene: TRBJ2-7; abundance: few; d_gene: NA; v_gene: TRBV11-2; CDR3aa: CASSLKITSYEQYF; CDR3nt: TGTGCCAGCAGCTTAAAAATAACCTCCTACGAGCAGTACTTC
j_gene: TRBJ2-7; abundance: NA; d_gene: TRBD2; v_gene: TRBV18; CDR3aa: CASSPQRDLSYEQYF; CDR3nt: TGTGCCAGCTCACCCCAGCGGGACTTATCCTACGAGCAGTACTTC
j_gene: TRBJ2-3; abundance: few; d_gene: TRBD2; v_gene: TRBV3-1; CDR3aa: CASSQESLAGLLGTQYF; CDR3nt: TGTGCCAGCAGCCAAGAATCCCTAGCGGGACTATTGGGTACGCAGTATTTT
j_gene: TRBJ1-2; abundance: NA; d_gene: NA; v_gene: TRBV20-1; CDR3aa: CSASRGGHGYTF; CDR3nt: TGCAGTGCTAGTCGGGGGGGGCATGGCTACACCTTC
j_gene: TRBJ2-7; abundance: few; d_gene: TRBD1; v_gene: TRBV10-2; CDR3aa: CASRHGQAGDYEQYF; CDR3nt: TGCGCCAGCAGACATGGACAGGCAGGTGACTACGAGCAGTACTTC
j_gene: TRBJ1-5; abundance: few; d_gene: NA; v_gene: TRBV4-1; CDR3aa: CASRLTFQHNQPQHF; CDR3nt: TGCGCCAGCAGGCTCACGTTCCAGCACAATCAGCCCCAGCATTTT
j_gene: TRBJ2-7; abundance: NA; d_gene: NA; v_gene: TRBV11-1; CDR3aa: CASSPTDMPSYEQYF; CDR3nt: TGTGCCAGCAGCCCGACAGATATGCCCTCCTACGAGCAGTACTTC
j_gene: TRBJ2-1; abundance: NA; d_gene: TRBD2; v_gene: TRBV20-1; CDR3aa: CSGSSGGAGYNEQFF; CDR3nt: TGCAGTGGGTCTAGCGGGGGGGCGGGGTACAATGAGCAGTTCTTC
j_gene: TRBJ2-1; abundance: NA; d_gene: NA; v_gene: TRBV9; CDR3aa: CASSGVSKAGNSHNEQFF; CDR3nt: TGTGCCAGCAGCGGGGTAAGCAAAGCAGGCAACTCCCACAATGAGCAGTTCTTC
j_gene: TRBJ2-2; abundance: few; d_gene: NA; v_gene: TRBV10-3; CDR3aa: CAISESQGASNTGELFF; CDR3nt: TGTGCCATCAGTGAGTCCCAGGGCGCATCGAACACCGGGGAGCTGTTTTTT
j_gene: TRBJ1-2; abundance: NA; d_gene: TRBD1; v_gene: TRBV18; CDR3aa: CASPPWEQGALPYGYTF; CDR3nt: TGTGCCAGCCCACCATGGGAGCAGGGGGCCCTTCCTTATGGCTACACCTTC
j_gene: TRBJ2-5; abundance: few; d_gene: TRBD1; v_gene: TRBV12-3/TRBV12-4; CDR3aa: CASRRGTAETQYF; CDR3nt: TGTGCCAGCAGAAGAGGGACAGCAGAGACCCAGTACTTC
j_gene: TRBJ2-6; abundance: NA; d_gene: TRBD2; v_gene: TRBV30; CDR3aa: CAWKRRGAGANVLTF; CDR3nt: TGTGCCTGGAAAAGGCGGGGGGCTGGGGCCAACGTCCTGACTTTC